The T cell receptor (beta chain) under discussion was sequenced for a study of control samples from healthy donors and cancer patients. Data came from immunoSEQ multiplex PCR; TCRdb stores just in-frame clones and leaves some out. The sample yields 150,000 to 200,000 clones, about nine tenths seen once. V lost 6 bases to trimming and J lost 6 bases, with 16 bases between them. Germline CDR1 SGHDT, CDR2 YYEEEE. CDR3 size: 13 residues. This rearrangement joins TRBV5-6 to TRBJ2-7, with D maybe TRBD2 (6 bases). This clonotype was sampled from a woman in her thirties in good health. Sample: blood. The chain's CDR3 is CASKLLAAVEQYF. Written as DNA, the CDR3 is TGTGCCAGCAAACTACTAGCTGCCGTCGAGCAGTACTTC.